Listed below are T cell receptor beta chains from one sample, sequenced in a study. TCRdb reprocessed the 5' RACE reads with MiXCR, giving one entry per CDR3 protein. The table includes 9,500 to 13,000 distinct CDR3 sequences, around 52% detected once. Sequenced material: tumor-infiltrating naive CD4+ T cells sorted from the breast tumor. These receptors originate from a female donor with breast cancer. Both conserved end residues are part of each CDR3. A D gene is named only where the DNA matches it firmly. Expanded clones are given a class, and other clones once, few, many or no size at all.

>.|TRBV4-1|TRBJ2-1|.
TGCGCCAGCAGCCAACAGGATCTTACAGGCTCCTACAATGAGCAGTTCTTC
CASSQQDLTGSYNEQFF
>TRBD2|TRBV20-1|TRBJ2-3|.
TGCAGTGTTGATAAAGGGCTAGCGGGAGTTGCGGGTACGCAGTATTTT
CSVDKGLAGVAGTQYF
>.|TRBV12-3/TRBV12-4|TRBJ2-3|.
TGTGCCAGCAGTTTGACAGATACGCGGTATTTT
CASSLTDTRYF
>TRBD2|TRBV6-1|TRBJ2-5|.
TGTGCCAGCAGAAGACTAGCGGGAGAGACTCAGTACTTC
CASRRLAGETQYF
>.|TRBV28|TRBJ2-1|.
TGTGCCAGCAGTCCCACTCAGAGGAGGCGCTACAATGAGCAGTTCTTC
CASSPTQRRRYNEQFF
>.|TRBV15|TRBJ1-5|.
TGTGCCACCAGCACCGGGGTTGTTCAGCCCCAGCATTTT
CATSTGVVQPQHF
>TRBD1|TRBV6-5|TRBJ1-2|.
TGTGCCAGTAAAAGGACAGGGCAATACTATGGCTACACCTTC
CASKRTGQYYGYTF
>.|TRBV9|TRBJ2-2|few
TGTGCCAGCAGCCCAAGGGAGTTGAGCACCGGGGAGCTGTTTTTT
CASSPRELSTGELFF
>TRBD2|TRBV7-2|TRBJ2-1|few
TGTGCCAGCAGCGTATCCCTTCGGGGCGGGAGTTACAATGAGCAGTTCTTC
CASSVSLRGGSYNEQFF
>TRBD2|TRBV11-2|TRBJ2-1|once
TGTGCCAGCAGCTTAGAACTAGCGGGGGTACGTAATGAGCAGTTCTTC
CASSLELAGVRNEQFF
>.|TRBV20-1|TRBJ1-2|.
TGCAGTGCTAGTGGAGGGTATGGCTACACCTTC
CSASGGYGYTF
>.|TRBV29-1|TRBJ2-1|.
TGCAGCGTTGAGACACAAGACGGGGATGAGCAGTTCTTC
CSVETQDGDEQFF
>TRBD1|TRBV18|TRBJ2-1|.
TGTGCCAGCTCACAGGGACAGGACAATGAGCAGTTCTTC
CASSQGQDNEQFF
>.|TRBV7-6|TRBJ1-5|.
TGTGCCAGCAGTCACCAGGGACAGCCCCAGCATTTT
CASSHQGQPQHF
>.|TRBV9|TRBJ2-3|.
TGTGCCAGCAGCGCCATGGGGCTAGCTACAGATACGCAGTATTTT
CASSAMGLATDTQYF
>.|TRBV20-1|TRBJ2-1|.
TGCAGTGCAAGACAGCTTGCTGAGCAGTTCTTC
CSARQLAEQFF
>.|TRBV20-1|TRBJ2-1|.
TGCAGTGCTAGCAGACCCGGGACTGTTCGCTATGAGCAGTTCTTC
CSASRPGTVRYEQFF
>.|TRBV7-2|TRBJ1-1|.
TGTGCCAGCAGCCCCCTTTGGGGGAACACTGAAGCTTTCTTT
CASSPLWGNTEAFF
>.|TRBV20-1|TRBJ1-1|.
TGCAGTGCCCCCTGGATGGGGGGCACTGAAGCTTTCTTT
CSAPWMGGTEAFF
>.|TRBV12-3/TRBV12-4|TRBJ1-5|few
TGTGCCAGCAGTTTTGGTCAGCCCCAGCATTTT
CASSFGQPQHF
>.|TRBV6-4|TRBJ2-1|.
TGTGCCAGCAGTGACTCGGGGGAGGTAAATGAGCAGTTCTTC
CASSDSGEVNEQFF
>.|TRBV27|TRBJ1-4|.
TGTGCCAGCAGTTTCCGGCAGGATGATGAAAAACTGTTTTTT
CASSFRQDDEKLFF
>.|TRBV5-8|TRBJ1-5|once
TGTGCCAGCAGCTTGGTTTCTACGGCAGGGTTCCTCAATCAGCCCCAGCATTTT
CASSLVSTAGFLNQPQHF
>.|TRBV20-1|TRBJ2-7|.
TGCAGTGCTAGAGGTCAGCAACCCGGGACAACCTACGAGCAGTACTTC
CSARGQQPGTTYEQYF
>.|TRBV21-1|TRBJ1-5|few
TGTGCCAGCATCCGACTACGGGCAGATTATCAGCCCCAGCATTTT
CASIRLRADYQPQHF
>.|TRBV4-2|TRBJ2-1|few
TGTGCCAGCAGCCAAGATATGGCGGGAGAGCAGTTCTTC
CASSQDMAGEQFF
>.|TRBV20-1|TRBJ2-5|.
TGCAGTGCTAGGTGGACAGCCATGCAAGAGACCCAGTACTTC
CSARWTAMQETQYF
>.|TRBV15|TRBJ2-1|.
TGTGCCACCAGCAGAGTCGTGGGTTTTCAGTCCTACAATGAGCAGTTCTTC
CATSRVVGFQSYNEQFF
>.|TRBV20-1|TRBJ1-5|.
TGCAGTGCTATGGACTATAGCAATCAGCCCCAGCATTTT
CSAMDYSNQPQHF
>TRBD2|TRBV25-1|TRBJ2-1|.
TGCGCCAGCGGAGATAGCGGGCCCTACAATGAGCAGTTCTTC
CASGDSGPYNEQFF
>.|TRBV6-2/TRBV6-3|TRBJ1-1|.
TGTGCCAGCAGTTACTACGTCGGCGGACGGGGAGCTTTCTTT
CASSYYVGGRGAFF
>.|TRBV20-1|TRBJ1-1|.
TGCAGTGCTAGGGCGTTACAGGGTGGGTTCACTGAAGCTTTCTTT
CSARALQGGFTEAFF